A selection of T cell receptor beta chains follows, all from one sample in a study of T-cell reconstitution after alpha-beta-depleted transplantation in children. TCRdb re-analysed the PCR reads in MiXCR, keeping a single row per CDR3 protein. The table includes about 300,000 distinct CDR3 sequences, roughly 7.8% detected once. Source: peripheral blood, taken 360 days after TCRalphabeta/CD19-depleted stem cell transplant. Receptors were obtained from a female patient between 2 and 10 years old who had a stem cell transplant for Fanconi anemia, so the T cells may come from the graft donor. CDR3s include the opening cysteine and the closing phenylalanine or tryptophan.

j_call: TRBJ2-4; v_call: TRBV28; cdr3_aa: CASSLNGLAGALSQNIQYF
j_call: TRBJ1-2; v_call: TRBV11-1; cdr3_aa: CASSLPGSDGYTF
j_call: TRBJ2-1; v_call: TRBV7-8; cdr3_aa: CASSSPSGTGYNEQFF
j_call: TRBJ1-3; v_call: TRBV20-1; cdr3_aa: CSATHGTDSGNTIYF
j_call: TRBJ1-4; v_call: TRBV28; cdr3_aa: CASSSLTGGVEKLFF
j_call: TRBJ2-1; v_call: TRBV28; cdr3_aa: CASSKQALYNEQFF
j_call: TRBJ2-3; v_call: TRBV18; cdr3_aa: CASSPYRGLSTDTQYF
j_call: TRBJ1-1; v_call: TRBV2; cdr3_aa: CASTERRGGNTEAFF
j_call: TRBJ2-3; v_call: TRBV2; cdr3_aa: CASRNRDSRTDTQYF
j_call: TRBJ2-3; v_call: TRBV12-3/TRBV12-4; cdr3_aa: CASSLRRISTDTQYF
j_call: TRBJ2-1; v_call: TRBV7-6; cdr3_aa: CASSLVAGEYNEQFF
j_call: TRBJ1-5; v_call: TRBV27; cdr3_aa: CASSPYSGGLNQPQHF
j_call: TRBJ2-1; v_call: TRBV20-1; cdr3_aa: CSVAWGVSSYNEQFF
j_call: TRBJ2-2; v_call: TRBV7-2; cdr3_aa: CASSRTLTNTGELFF
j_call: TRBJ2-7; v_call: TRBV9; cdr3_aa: CASSVAGQGGYEQYF
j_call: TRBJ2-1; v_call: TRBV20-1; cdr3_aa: CSAAVGSGNEQFF
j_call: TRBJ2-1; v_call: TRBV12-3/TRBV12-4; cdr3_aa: CASSSHGTFYNEQFF
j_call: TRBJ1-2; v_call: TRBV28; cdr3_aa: CASSLVGEGYTF
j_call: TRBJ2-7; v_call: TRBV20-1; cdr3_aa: CSALTGRIYEQYF
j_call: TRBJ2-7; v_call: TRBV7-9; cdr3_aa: CASSHTWPHEQYF
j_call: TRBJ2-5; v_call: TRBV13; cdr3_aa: CASSQGTGGEETQYF
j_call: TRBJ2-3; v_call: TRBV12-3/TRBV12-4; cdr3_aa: CASSLWDGDTQYF
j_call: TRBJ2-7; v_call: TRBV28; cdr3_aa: CASSLSGRDEQYF
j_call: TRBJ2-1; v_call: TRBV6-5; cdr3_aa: CASSLGPSPSEQFF
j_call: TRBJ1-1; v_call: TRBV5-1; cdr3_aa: CASRSYRGLFSEAFF
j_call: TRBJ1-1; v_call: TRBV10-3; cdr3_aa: CAIKGARTEAFF
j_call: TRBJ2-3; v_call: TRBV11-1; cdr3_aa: CASSWPRNLAGSTDTQYF
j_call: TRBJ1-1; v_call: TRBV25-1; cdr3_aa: CASSPSLWGLDAFF
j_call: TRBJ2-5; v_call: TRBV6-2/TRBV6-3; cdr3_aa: CASSYRQGRTQYF
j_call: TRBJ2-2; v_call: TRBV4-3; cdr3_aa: CASSQDRDRFTGELFF